These 24 T cell receptor beta chains came from one sample sequenced in a study of cytomegalovirus exposure and HLA in healthy donors. Primers included in the PCR were 60 Vbeta and 13 Jbeta primers. Sequenced by immunoSEQ multiplex PCR; TCRdb stores in-frame clones only, minus some. The sample contains about 37,000 clones, roughly 82% of which appear only once. Specimen: PBMCs. These receptors originate from a young woman in good health and CMV-seropositive.

The rearrangement links TRBV27 to TRBJ2-2; tentatively, D is TRBD1 (6 bases). Germline V CDR1 and CDR2: MNHEY, SMNVEV (reference sequence). Trimming removed 7 bases from V and 5 bases from J, with 11 bases in between. This CDR3 comprises 13 residues. The CDR3 region has the DNA TGTGCCAGCATGAGAGGGGGTACCGGGGAGCTGTTTTTT. It codes for CASMRGGTGELFF.

The chain has TRBV5-1 and TRBJ2-7, with 10 bases that match TRBD2. CDR3 length: 16 residues. V lost 0 bases to trimming and J lost 1 base; unmatched junction nucleotides: 4. Germline values: CDR1 SGHRS, CDR2 YFSETQ. The CDR3 nucleotides are TGCGCCAGCAGCTTGGAGCCTAGCGGGGGTTCCTACGAGCAGTACTTC. Its protein is CASSLEPSGGSYEQYF.

Points on this clone: An end of the junction differs from the germline gene, which may be a read error. The V and J genes are TRBV7-6 and TRBJ2-2; D is perhaps TRBD2 (5 bases). The CDR3 consists of 13 residues. Per germline, CDR1 SGHVS and CDR2 FNYEAQ. CDR3 residues: CASYARATGELLF. CDR3 nucleotide sequence: TGTGCCAGCTACGCGAGGGCCACCGGGGAGCTGCTTTTT.

V and J are TRBV7-2 and TRBJ1-4; 10 nucleotides align to TRBD1. V lost 5 bases, J lost 7 bases, and 4 bases stayed unmatched. CDR1 and CDR2 from the germline V gene are SGHTA and FQGNSA. This CDR3 comprises 14 residues. The CDR3: CASSRDRGGEKLFF. The CDR3 DNA reads TGTGCCAGCAGCAGGGACAGGGGTGGTGAAAAACTGTTTTTT. Full variable domain (outside the CDR3, taken from reference TRBV7-2 and TRBJ1-4): GAGVSQSPSNKVTEKGKDVELRCDPISGHTALYWYRQSLGQGLEFLIYFQGNSAPDKSGLPSDRFSAERTGGSVSTLTIQRTQQEDSAVYLCASSRDRGGEKLFFGSGTQLSVL.

The rearrangement joins TRBV4-3 to TRBJ2-3, with TRBD2 matching over 8 bases. This CDR3 comprises 15 residues. J gave up 8 bases and V 4 bases, and 11 bases lay outside the gene matches. The V gene's germline CDR1 is LGHNA and CDR2 YSLEER. CDR3 bases: TGCGCCAGCAGCCTAACAAGCGGGAGTCGAGGTACGCAGTATTTT. Its translation is CASSLTSGSRGTQYF.

The chain is built from TRBV7-2 and TRBJ2-7, with D uncertain. V was pared by 5 bases and J by 0 bases, with 2 bases between. This CDR3 has 11 residues. Germline V gene data show CDR1 as SGHTA and CDR2 as FQGNSA. This chain's CDR3 is CASSRSYEQYF. The CDR3 nucleotides are TGTGCCAGCAGCCGCTCCTACGAGCAGTACTTC.

Concerning this clone: One junction end disagrees with the germline gene, perhaps due to a read error. The genes are TRBV7-7 and TRBJ2-3; 7 bases are shared with TRBD2. CDR1 and CDR2 (germline): SSHAT, FNYEAQ (reference sequence). The CDR3 runs to 15 residues. CDR3 loop: CASSLARGGTDTQYF. The CDR3 DNA sequence: TGTGCTAGCAGCTTAGCCCGGGGGGGCACAGATACGCAGTATTTT.

The rearrangement links TRBV14 to TRBJ2-2, with 13 bases lining up with TRBD2. The CDR3 has 18 residues. With V trimmed by 1 base and J by 6 bases, 8 bases remained unmatched. Looked up from germline, CDR1 is SGHDN and CDR2 is FVKESK. The CDR3 nucleotides are TGTGCCAGCAGCCAAGGACTAGCGGGGGGCCAAACCTCCGGGGAGCTGTTTTTT. This codes for CASSQGLAGGQTSGELFF.

V is TRBV5-5 and J is TRBJ2-7, with 9 positions matching TRBD2. The junction had 10 bases not matched to a gene; V was cut back by 4 bases and J by 5 bases. Germline CDR1 is SGHKS and CDR2 is YYEKEE (reference sequence). CDR3 length: 15 residues. The CDR3 reads CASSQPGLARDEQYF. The DNA of the CDR3 is TGTGCCAGCAGCCAACCGGGACTAGCTCGGGACGAGCAGTACTTC.

V gene TRBV19 combines with J gene TRBJ2-1, with D maybe TRBD1 (5 bases). Germline loops: CDR1 LNHDA, CDR2 SQIVND (reference sequence). Trimming shortened V by 7 bases and J by 0 bases, and 13 bases separated the two germline ends. This CDR3 is built from 15 residues. This CDR3 reads CASTPRVSSYNEQFF. In nucleotides, the CDR3 is TGTGCCAGTACCCCCAGGGTCAGCTCCTACAATGAGCAGTTCTTC. Supplemented by reference TRBV19 and TRBJ2-1, the full variable domain reads DGGITQSPKYLFRKEGQNVTLSCEQNLNHDAMYWYRQDPGQGLRLIYYSQIVNDFQKGDIAEGYSVSREKKESFPLTVTSAQKNPTAFYLCASTPRVSSYNEQFFGPGTRLTVL.

The rearrangement links TRBV4-2 to TRBJ2-6, with a tentative D call TRBD2 (5 bases). Germline CDR1 is LGHNA and CDR2 is YNFKEQ. Trimming left V 1 base short and J 0 bases short, with 19 bases between. This CDR3 spans 20 amino acids. The CDR3 sequence is CASSQAQYEIGSSGANVLTF. The CDR3 nucleotides read TGTGCCAGCAGCCAAGCACAGTATGAGATTGGGAGCTCTGGGGCCAACGTCCTGACTTTC.

This sequence joins TRBV30 and TRBJ2-3, with 7 bases lining up with TRBD1. This CDR3 has 12 residues. V dropped 5 bases and J dropped 7; count of bases not matched to a gene: 6. Germline CDR1 reads GTSNPN; CDR2 reads SVGIG (reference sequence). The CDR3 loop reads CAWPQGENTQYF. As DNA, the CDR3 is TGTGCCTGGCCCCAGGGGGAAAATACGCAGTATTTT.

The CDR3 is CASSAGGGKDIQYF. In nucleotides, the CDR3 is TGTGCCAGCAGTGCGGGAGGGGGGAAGGACATTCAGTACTTC. The J gene is TRBJ2-4, the V gene TRBV28; 9 bases are a match to TRBD2. The germline gives CDR1 MDHEN, CDR2 SYDVKM. V gave up 5 bases and J gave up 8 bases; unmatched junction bases: 7. CDR3 length equals 14 residues.

This sequence joins TRBV18 and TRBJ2-5, with 7 bases matching TRBD1. The germline V gene encodes CDR1 KGHSH and CDR2 LQKENI. After removal of 4 bases from V and 1 base from J, the junction contained 6 bases not matched to a gene. The CDR3 extends over 15 amino acids. CDR3 sequence (DNA): TGTGCCAGCTCACAACGGGACAGTACCCAAGAGACCCAGTACTTC. This gives the protein CASSQRDSTQETQYF.

With regard to this clone: The conserved phenylalanine or tryptophan is not found at the CDR3 terminus, so this likely reflects a read error. The DNA is omitted, as the CDR3 cannot be located on it reliably, and the CDR3 follows TCRdb's listing. The chain couples TRBV7-9 to TRBJ1-6; the table's D gene call, TRBD1, was not cross checked with the DNA. The CDR3 is 12 residues long, counting both termini. Looked up from germline, CDR1 is SEHNR and CDR2 is FQNEAQ (reference sequence). This CDR3 is CSSSKRNGDRGL.

The chain is built from TRBV7-2 and TRBJ2-2; 12 bases are a match to TRBD2. CDR3 length equals 19 residues. V shed 3 bases, J shed 2 bases, and the junction held 10 bases outside the gene matches. Germline V gives CDR1 SGHTA, CDR2 FQGNSA. In DNA form, the CDR3 reads TGTGCCAGCAGCTTTGTGGCTAGCGGGGGGGCGGGAAACACCGGGGAGCTGTTTTTT. Translated, it gives CASSFVASGGAGNTGELFF. Full variable domain (rest looked up from reference TRBV7-2 and TRBJ2-2): GAGVSQSPSNKVTEKGKDVELRCDPISGHTALYWYRQSLGQGLEFLIYFQGNSAPDKSGLPSDRFSAERTGGSVSTLTIQRTQQEDSAVYLCASSFVASGGAGNTGELFFGEGSRLTVL.

This clone occurred once. The V and J genes are TRBV19 and TRBJ2-1; TRBD1 agrees at 8 bases. Trimming at V came to 3 bases and at J to 7 bases, leaving 5 bases not matched to a gene. Germline loops: CDR1 LNHDA, CDR2 SQIVND (reference sequence). CDR3 length equals 14 residues. The CDR3 DNA reads TGTGCCAGTAGTATGACAGGGGAATATAATGAGCAGTTCTTC. It is translated as CASSMTGEYNEQFF.

The rearrangement links TRBV7-3 to TRBJ2-3, with TRBD2 as a possible D gene (6 bases). Between the trimmed V and J ends, which lost 5 bases and 4 bases, there was a span of 16 bases. The germline V gene has CDR1 SGHTA and CDR2 FQGTGA. This CDR3 comprises 15 residues. This CDR3 is CASSLGAGSSDTQYF. The CDR3 DNA reads as TGTGCCAGCAGCCTAGGAGCGGGTTCGTCAGATACGCAGTATTTT.

This clone was detected once. V usage is TRBV11-1 and J usage is TRBJ2-1; 11 bases agree with TRBD1. Trimming cost V 6 bases and J 3 bases; bases outside gene matches: 7. CDR3 length: 16 amino acids. Looked up from germline, CDR1 is SGHAT and CDR2 is FQDESV (reference sequence). CDR3 residues: CASRAGQGGYYNEQFF. DNA of the CDR3: TGTGCCAGCAGAGCGGGACAGGGGGGTTACTACAATGAGCAGTTCTTC.

The chain combines TRBV9 with TRBJ1-5; perhaps TRBD1 as D (5 bases). This CDR3 spans 16 amino acids. V was pared by 0 bases and J by 2 bases, with 12 bases between. In germline, CDR1 is SGDLS, CDR2 YYNGEE. CDR3 in DNA: TGTGCCAGCAGCGTAGGCCCCCCGACAGGCAATCAGCCCCAGCATTTT. This translates into CASSVGPPTGNQPQHF.

The CDR3, as DNA: TGTGCCAGCAGTACTAGCGGGGGCGGCACCGGGGAGCTGTTTTTT. Translated: CASSTSGGGTGELFF. J is TRBJ2-2 and V is TRBV6-6; the match to TRBD2 covers 11 bases. Germline values: CDR1 MNHNY, CDR2 SVGAGI (reference sequence). V shed 5 bases and J 4 bases; nucleotides not matched to a gene: 3. The CDR3 is 15 amino acids.

This rearrangement joins TRBV5-1 to TRBJ2-3; possibly TRBD2 for D (6 bases). The CDR3 has 15 residues. V was trimmed by 7 bases and J by 0 bases, leaving 15 bases between them. The V gene's germline CDR1 is SGHRS and CDR2 YFSETQ. The CDR3 DNA follows: TGCGCCAGCCCCAAGGCGGGGACTAGCACAGATACGCAGTATTTT. Protein product: CASPKAGTSTDTQYF.

The gene calls are TRBV6-1 and TRBJ1-5; unclear D gene. Germline V gene data show CDR1 as MNHNS and CDR2 as SASEGT. V was clipped by 6 bases and J by 2 bases, with 11 bases between them. The CDR3 spans 14 residues. The CDR3 is CASRPPEGNQPQHF. The CDR3 region has the DNA TGTGCCAGCAGACCGCCAGAGGGCAATCAGCCCCAGCATTTT.

The chain employs TRBV5-8 and TRBJ1-2; maybe TRBD1 (5 bases). Per the germline V gene, CDR1 is SGHTS and CDR2 is YDEGEE. This CDR3 contains 14 residues. V was trimmed by 2 bases and J by 1 base, leaving 9 bases between them. The CDR3 DNA follows: TGTGCCAGCAGCTTACAGGTTCTTAACTATGGCTACACCTTC. Translated, it gives CASSLQVLNYGYTF.